This TCR beta chain was identified during a study of T cell changes during pregnancy in multiple sclerosis. The J segment lost 3 bases and the V segment lost 4 bases, leaving 14 bases of the junction unmatched. This CDR3 spans 17 amino acids. CDR1 SGDLS and CDR2 YYNGEE come from the germline V gene. Profiling relied on immunoSEQ multiplex PCR, and the TCRdb table lists in-frame clones only, not all of them. The profile shows tens of thousands of clones, roughly 90% of them singletons. This sample comprised peripheral blood, obtained in the first trimester of pregnancy. This chain uses TRBV9 with TRBJ2-7, with 9 bases identical to TRBD1. The clonotype comes from a female donor with multiple sclerosis, enrolled in a pregnancy study. CDR3 in DNA: TGTGCCAGCAGCTCACACGGCGGGGACAGGGACCACTACGAGCAGTACTTC. The encoded protein is CASSSHGGDRDHYEQYF.